These T cell receptor beta chains were read from a single sample in a study of metastatic and nonmetastatic thyroid tumors. Through MiXCR, TCRdb re-clonotyped the PCR reads. The data contain some 7,000 clones, around 30% of them singletons. The sample taken for sequencing was adjacent normal tissue. Every receptor here comes from a male donor with papillary thyroid cancer or a benign thyroid nodule (not recorded which). Some clones in this sample may be carry-over from other donors' samples. CDR3s leave out the opening cysteine and the closing phenylalanine or tryptophan. D genes are given only for firm matches. Only part of the rows carry a size: once, few, many, or a class if the clone is expanded.

length | D | size | V | CDR3
18 | TRBD1 | few | TRBV15 | ATIPGPRDRGFSGANVLT
12 | TRBD2 | many | TRBV24-1 | ATGGGGPKNIQY
12 | . | . | TRBV25-1 | ASSGRDTNYGYT
13 | . | few | TRBV28 | ASSLSRASNQPRR
14 | TRBD1 | . | TRBV24-1 | ATSDGGARGLETQY
10 | . | few | TRBV9 | ASSQEDGGYT
11 | TRBD1 | . | TRBV6-2/TRBV6-3 | ASSYSTGLGYT
10 | TRBD1 | few | TRBV28 | ASSIDRAPLH
13 | . | . | TRBV7-8 | ASSQDLMYQETQY
12 | TRBD1 | many | TRBV7-3 | ASSKLGQGDTQY
12 | . | . | TRBV4-3 | ASSPETLSTEAF
12 | . | many | TRBV3-1 | ASSLQGPNEKLF
13 | . | . | TRBV28 | ASTIQGPSYNEQF
18 | TRBD2 | . | TRBV4-2 | ASSRLRLAGRARIVETQY
14 | TRBD2 | medium-sized | TRBV28 | ASSRIAGVRTDTQY
13 | . | few | TRBV27 | ASSPQDSGANVLT
13 | TRBD2 | few | TRBV6-1 | ASRRGLAVDNEQF
12 | . | few | TRBV20-1 | SARDRDLGYEQY
14 | . | medium-sized | TRBV15 | ATSPLMGYSNQPQH
10 | . | few | TRBV7-2 | ASSLYSDTQY
13 | . | . | TRBV12-3/TRBV12-4 | ASSLAGRVSYDQY
14 | . | many | TRBV9 | ASSAAPGYTNYGYT
14 | . | . | TRBV9 | ASSPQSGVEGTEAF
12 | . | . | TRBV11-2 | ASSLLGEGTEAF
12 | TRBD1 | few | TRBV2 | ASSMTGPNYGYT
12 | . | few | TRBV27 | ASRLAVFHNEQF
11 | . | many | TRBV18 | ASSPRQDTEAF
13 | TRBD1 | medium-sized | TRBV30 | AWRRQGAPNQPQH
14 | . | medium-sized | TRBV5-1 | ASSLVHGNGYNTQY
10 | . | . | TRBV12-3/TRBV12-4 | ASMYGNYGYT
12 | TRBD1 | . | TRBV20-1 | SARGQQNTGELF
11 | TRBD1 | many | TRBV20-1 | SAPRTGVHEQF
14 | TRBD1 | few | TRBV2 | ATSSGTGSLSYEQY
12 | . | many | TRBV7-9 | ASSPKVDTGELF
12 | . | many | TRBV7-9 | ASSLRGLATEAF
11 | TRBD1 | few | TRBV2 | ATKGTEGDEQF
15 | TRBD1 | . | TRBV28 | ASSPGQGPSSYNEQF
10 | . | few | TRBV6-2/TRBV6-3 | ASSFIADTQY
16 | . | many | TRBV6-1 | ASSELRTVLSGANVLT
11 | . | few | TRBV6-1 | ASLPDWMREQF